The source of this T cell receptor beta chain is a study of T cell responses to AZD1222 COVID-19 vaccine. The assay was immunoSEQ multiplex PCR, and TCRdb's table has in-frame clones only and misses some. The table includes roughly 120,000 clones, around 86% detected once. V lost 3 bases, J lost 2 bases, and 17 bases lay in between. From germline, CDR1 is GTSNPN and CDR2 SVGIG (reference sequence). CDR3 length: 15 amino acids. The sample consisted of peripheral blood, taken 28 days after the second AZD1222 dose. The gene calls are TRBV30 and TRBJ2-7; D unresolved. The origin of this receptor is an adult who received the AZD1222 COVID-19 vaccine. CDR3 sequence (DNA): TGTGCCTGGAGGGTACCAGGTTGGGGTCCCTACGAGCAGTACTTC. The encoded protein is CAWRVPGWGPYEQYF. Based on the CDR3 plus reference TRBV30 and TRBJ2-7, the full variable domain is SQTIHQWPATLVQPVGSPLSLECTVEGTSNPNLYWYRQAAGRGLQLLFYSVGIGQISSEVPQNLSASRPQDRQFILSSKKLLLSDSGFYLCAWRVPGWGPYEQYFGPGTRLTVT.